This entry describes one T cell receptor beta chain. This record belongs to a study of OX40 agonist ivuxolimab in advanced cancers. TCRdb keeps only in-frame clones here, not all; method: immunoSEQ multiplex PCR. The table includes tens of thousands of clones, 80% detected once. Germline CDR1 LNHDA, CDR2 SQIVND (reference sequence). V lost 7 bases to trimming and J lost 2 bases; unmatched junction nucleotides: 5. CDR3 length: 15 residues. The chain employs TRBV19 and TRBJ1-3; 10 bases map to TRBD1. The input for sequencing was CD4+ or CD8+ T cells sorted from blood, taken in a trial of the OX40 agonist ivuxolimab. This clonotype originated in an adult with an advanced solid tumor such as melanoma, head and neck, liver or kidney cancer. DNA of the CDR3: TGTGCCAGTACTATCGACAGGGGGCCTGGAAACACCATATATTTT. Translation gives CASTIDRGPGNTIYF.